The source of this T cell receptor beta chain is a study of memory CD8 T cells in hepatitis C reinfection. Study background: HCV reinfection meant a positive HCV RNA test after two negative tests at least 60 days apart. Between 3 and 8 weeks after reinfection detection, peak samples were drawn.

Findings and caveats of the study: With 5 or 6 donors, public clonotype conclusions could not be definitive.

Stated time point: peak reinfection, 3 to 8 weeks after reinfection detection. Sorted cells were sequenced directly ex vivo without any in vitro expansion. Sequencing was performed with immunoSEQ multiplex PCR; in TCRdb, only in-frame clones are kept and a portion is missing. The sample has fewer than 50,000 clones; roughly 88% are singletons. About this clone: Its antigen is still unknown.

The germline V gene encodes CDR1 MNHEY and CDR2 SMNVEV (reference sequence). The germline V and J ends were trimmed by 2 bases and 0 bases, with 8 bases remaining between them. The CDR3 consists of 15 residues. Specimen: naive CD8+ T cells sorted from blood. The source is a man younger than 30 with hepatitis C virus infection. The genes are TRBV27 and TRBJ2-1; weak D call: TRBD1 (5 bases). The CDR3 region has the DNA TGTGCCAGCAGTTTAGAAGGGGACTCCTACAATGAGCAGTTCTTC. It codes for CASSLEGDSYNEQFF.